Shown below are 11 T cell receptor beta chains from a single sample sequenced in a study of T cell changes during pregnancy in multiple sclerosis. The data were produced by immunoSEQ multiplex PCR, yet TCRdb's version contains in-frame clones alone and is incomplete. The sample lists 90,000 to 100,000 clones; around 93% were seen once. This sample comprised peripheral blood, obtained in the first trimester of pregnancy. The receptors come from a female donor with multiple sclerosis, enrolled in a pregnancy study.

The chain combines TRBV19 with TRBJ2-1, with TRBD2 identical over 8 bases. After removal of 4 bases from V and 4 bases from J, the junction contained 6 bases not matched to a gene. This CDR3 spans 15 amino acids. CDR1 LNHDA and CDR2 SQIVND come from the germline V gene (reference sequence). The CDR3 sequence: CASSRERGIYNEQFF. In DNA form, the CDR3 reads TGTGCCAGTAGTAGAGAGCGGGGGATATACAATGAGCAGTTCTTC.

The J gene is TRBJ1-2, the V gene TRBV5-1, with D tentatively TRBD1 (6 bases). The CDR3 loop spans 14 amino acids. Germline CDR1 SGHRS, CDR2 YFSETQ. The V gene lost 0 bases and the J gene lost 4 bases, with 10 bases spanning the gap. CDR3 loop: CASSLADSLYGYTF. In nucleotides, the CDR3 is TGCGCCAGCAGCTTGGCGGACAGCCTCTATGGCTACACCTTC.

The chain couples TRBV5-1 to TRBJ2-1; the D gene is possibly TRBD1 (5 bases). Germline V gene sequence: CDR1 SGHRS, CDR2 YFSETQ. CDR3 size: 17 residues. Trimming shortened V by 3 bases and J by 7 bases, and 23 bases separated the two germline ends. This chain's CDR3 is CASSSELQALPGNEQFF. CDR3 bases: TGCGCCAGCAGCTCGGAGTTACAGGCCCTCCCCGGGAATGAGCAGTTCTTC.

This sequence joins TRBV11-2 and TRBJ2-1; weak D call: TRBD1 (6 bases). Germline V gene data show CDR1 as SGHAT and CDR2 as FQNNGV. The ends were cut back, 6 bases at V and 0 bases at J, with 12 bases in the middle. This CDR3 has 15 amino acids. The CDR3 loop is CASRTQGSSYNEQFF. CDR3 nucleotide sequence: TGTGCCAGCAGGACCCAGGGGAGCTCCTACAATGAGCAGTTCTTC. Based on the CDR3 plus reference TRBV11-2 and TRBJ2-1, the full variable domain is EAGVAQSPRYKIIEKRQSVAFWCNPISGHATLYWYQQILGQGPKLLIQFQNNGVVDDSQLPKDRFSAERLKGVDSTLKIQPAKLEDSAVYLCASRTQGSSYNEQFFGPGTRLTVL.

This clone was observed a single time. The chain joins TRBV25-1 to TRBJ1-5, with 7 bases matching TRBD1. Germline V CDR1 and CDR2: MGHDK, SYGVNS. The CDR3 extends over 13 amino acids. V dropped 10 bases and J dropped 2; count of bases not matched to a gene: 5. The CDR3 nucleotides are TGTGCCAATAGGGGGCAGGGCAATCAGCCCCAGCATTTT. Its translation: CANRGQGNQPQHF. Looking up the rest from reference TRBV25-1 and TRBJ1-5 gives the full variable domain: EADIYQTPRYLVIGTGKKITLECSQTMGHDKMYWYQQDPGMELHLIHYSYGVNSTEKGDLSSESTVSRIRTEHFPLTLESARPSHTSQYLCANRGQGNQPQHFGDGTRLSIL.

This clone showed up just once. The V and J genes are TRBV5-1 and TRBJ2-5; D is ambiguous. V lost 5 bases and J 2 bases, leaving 4 bases between the germline ends. CDR3 size: 11 residues. CDR1 and CDR2 (germline): SGHRS, YFSETQ. CDR3 in DNA: TGCGCCAGCAGAGCGCAAGAGACCCAGTACTTC. This sequence encodes CASRAQETQYF.

This clone came up a few times. J is TRBJ1-6 and V is TRBV7-3, with unresolved D. Germline values: CDR1 SGHTA, CDR2 FQGTGA. Trimming took off 0 bases at V and 8 bases at J, with 8 bases between the two ends. CDR3 size: 14 residues. For the CDR3, the DNA is TGTGCCAGCAGCTTAACGGTTCGGGATTCACCCCTCCACTTT. This gives the protein CASSLTVRDSPLHF.

This chain joins TRBV5-6 and TRBJ1-4, with 7 bases fitting TRBD1. In germline, CDR1 is SGHDT, CDR2 YYEEEE. The CDR3 runs 13 residues. J was trimmed by 3 bases and V by 6 bases; bases with no gene match: 2. CDR3 DNA: TGTGCCAGCAAGACAGGGTCTAATGAAAAACTGTTTTTT. This codes for CASKTGSNEKLFF.

The genes are TRBV19 and TRBJ1-5; 11 positions agree with TRBD1. The CDR3 runs 16 residues. V gave up 8 bases and J gave up 7 bases; unmatched junction bases: 13. CDR1 and CDR2 from the germline V gene are LNHDA and SQIVND (reference sequence). CDR3 in amino acids: CASRTGGAVSGQPQHF. DNA of the CDR3: TGTGCCAGTCGGACAGGGGGCGCGGTGAGTGGCCAGCCCCAGCATTTT.

The chain uses TRBV28 and TRBJ2-1; 10 positions agree with TRBD2. The CDR3 extends over 13 amino acids. CDR1 is MDHEN, CDR2 SYDVKM, per germline. V shed 2 bases, J shed 11 bases, and the junction held 3 bases outside the gene matches. The DNA for the CDR3 is TGTGCCAGCAGTTTAATTAGCGGGGGGAAGCAGTTCTTC. Its protein product is CASSLISGGKQFF.

The V call is TRBV19, the J call TRBJ1-5, with a weak D call TRBD1 (5 bases). The CDR3 consists of 14 residues. Per the germline V gene, CDR1 is LNHDA and CDR2 is SQIVND (reference sequence). V was cut by 5 bases and J by 0 bases, with 8 bases left in between. The CDR3: CASSQGLSNQPQHF. CDR3 DNA sequence: TGTGCCAGTAGTCAGGGCCTTAGCAATCAGCCCCAGCATTTT.